Below are 3 T cell receptor beta chains sequenced from a single sample in a study of shared clonotypes between healthy human individuals (dated by TCRdb to the early 2020s). The method was the immunoSEQ multiplex PCR assay. TCRdb mirrors the immuneACCESS table, restricted to in-frame sequences. Some clones are absent from its copies; in checked studies, under half trace to an unresolved V gene, and the reason for the others is unknown. This sample has almost 750,000 clones in its table, and over 60% of those were observed once. Of the sample, around 1.7% falls within the top ten clones. Material: memory CD4+ T cells sorted from blood. The cell subset or site label, as the study defines it: CD45RA-negative fraction. These receptors all come from a woman aged 25-40 years in good health.

The chain carries TRBV19 and TRBJ1-5; D is uncertain. This CDR3 has 16 amino acids. Trimming left V 3 bases short and J 0 bases short, with 12 bases between. In germline, CDR1 is LNHDA, CDR2 SQIVND (reference sequence). The CDR3 loop reads CASSMVQSVSNQPQHF. The DNA for the CDR3 is TGTGCCAGTAGTATGGTGCAGTCTGTTAGCAATCAGCCCCAGCATTTT.

CDR3 protein: CASIGEAGANVLTF. CDR3 bases: TGTGCCAGCATAGGGGAAGCTGGGGCCAACGTCCTGACTTTC. This rearrangement joins TRBV2 to TRBJ2-6, with a tentative D call TRBD1 (5 bases). The CDR3 length is 14 residues. From germline, CDR1 is SNHLY and CDR2 FYNNEI. V lost 7 bases to trimming and J lost 2 bases, with 9 bases between them.

This sequence joins TRBV11-2 and TRBJ1-5; no clear D. The V gene lost 4 bases and the J gene lost 0 bases, with 10 bases spanning the gap. The length of the CDR3 is 15 residues. Germline V gene data show CDR1 as SGHAT and CDR2 as FQNNGV. For the CDR3, the DNA is TGTGCCAGCAGCTCCTGGGAGGGTAGCAATCAGCCCCAGCATTTT. Protein sequence: CASSSWEGSNQPQHF.